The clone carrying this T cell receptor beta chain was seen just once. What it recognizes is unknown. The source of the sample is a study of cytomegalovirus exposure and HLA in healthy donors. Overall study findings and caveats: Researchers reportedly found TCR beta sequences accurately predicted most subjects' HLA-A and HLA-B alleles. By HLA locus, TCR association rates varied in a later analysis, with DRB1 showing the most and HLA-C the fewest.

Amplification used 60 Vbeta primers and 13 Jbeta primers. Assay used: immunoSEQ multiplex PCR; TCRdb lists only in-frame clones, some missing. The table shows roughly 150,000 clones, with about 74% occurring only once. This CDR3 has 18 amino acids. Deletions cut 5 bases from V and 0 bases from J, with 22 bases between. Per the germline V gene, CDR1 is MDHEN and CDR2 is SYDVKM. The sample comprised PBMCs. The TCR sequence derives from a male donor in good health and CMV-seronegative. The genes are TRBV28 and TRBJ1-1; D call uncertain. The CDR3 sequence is CASSPPGDQLHLNTEAFF. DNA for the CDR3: TGTGCCAGCAGTCCTCCGGGAGACCAGCTGCACCTGAACACTGAAGCTTTCTTT. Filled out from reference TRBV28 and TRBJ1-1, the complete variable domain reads DVKVTQSSRYLVKRTGEKVFLECVQDMDHENMFWYRQDPGLGLRLIYFSYDVKMKEKGDIPEGYSVSREKKERFSLILESASTNQTSMYLCASSPPGDQLHLNTEAFFGQGTRLTVV.